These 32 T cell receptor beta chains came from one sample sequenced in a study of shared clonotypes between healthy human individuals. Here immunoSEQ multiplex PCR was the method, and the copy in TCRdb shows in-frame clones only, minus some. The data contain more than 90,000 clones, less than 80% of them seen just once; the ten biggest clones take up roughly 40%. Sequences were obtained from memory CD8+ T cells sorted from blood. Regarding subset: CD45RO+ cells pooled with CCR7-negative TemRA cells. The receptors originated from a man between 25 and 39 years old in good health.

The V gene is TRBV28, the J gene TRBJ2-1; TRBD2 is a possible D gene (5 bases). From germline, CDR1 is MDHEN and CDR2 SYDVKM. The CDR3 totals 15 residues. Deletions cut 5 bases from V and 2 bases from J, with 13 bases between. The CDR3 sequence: CASSAGWGAYNEQFF. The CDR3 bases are TGTGCCAGCAGTGCCGGGTGGGGAGCCTACAATGAGCAGTTCTTC.

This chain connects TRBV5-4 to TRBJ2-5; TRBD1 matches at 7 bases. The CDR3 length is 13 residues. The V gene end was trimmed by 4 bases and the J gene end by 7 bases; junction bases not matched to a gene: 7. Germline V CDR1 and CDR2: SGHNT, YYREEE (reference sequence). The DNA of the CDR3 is TGTGCCAGCAGCCAGGGGGAAGAGGGGACCCAGTACTTC. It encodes CASSQGEEGTQYF.

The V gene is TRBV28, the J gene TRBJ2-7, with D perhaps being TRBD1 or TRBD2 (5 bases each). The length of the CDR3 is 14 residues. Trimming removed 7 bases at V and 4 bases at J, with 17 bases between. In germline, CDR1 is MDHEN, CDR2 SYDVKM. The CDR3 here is CASTRAGSNYEQYF. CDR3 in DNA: TGTGCCAGCACCCGCGCAGGGAGTAATTACGAGCAGTACTTC. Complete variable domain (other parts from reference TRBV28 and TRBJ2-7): DVKVTQSSRYLVKRTGEKVFLECVQDMDHENMFWYRQDPGLGLRLIYFSYDVKMKEKGDIPEGYSVSREKKERFSLILESASTNQTSMYLCASTRAGSNYEQYFGPGTRLTVT.

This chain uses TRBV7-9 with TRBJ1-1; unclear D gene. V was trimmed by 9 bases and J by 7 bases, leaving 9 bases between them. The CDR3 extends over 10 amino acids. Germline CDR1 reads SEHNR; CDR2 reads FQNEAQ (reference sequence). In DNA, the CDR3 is TGTGCCAGTGGGGTGGGTGAAGCTTTCTTT. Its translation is CASGVGEAFF.

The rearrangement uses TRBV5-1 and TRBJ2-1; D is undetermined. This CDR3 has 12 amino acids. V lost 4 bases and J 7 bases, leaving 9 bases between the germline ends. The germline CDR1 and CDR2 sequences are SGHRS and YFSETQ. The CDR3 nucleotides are TGCGCCAGCAGCGTGACTGGAAATGAGCAGTTCTTC. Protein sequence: CASSVTGNEQFF.

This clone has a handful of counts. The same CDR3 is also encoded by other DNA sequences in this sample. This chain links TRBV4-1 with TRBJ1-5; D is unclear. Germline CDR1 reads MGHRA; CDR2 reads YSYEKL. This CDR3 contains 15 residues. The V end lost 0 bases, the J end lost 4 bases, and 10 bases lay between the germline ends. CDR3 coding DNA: TGCGCCAGCAGCCAAGATCAAGGGAGTAATCAGCCCCAGCATTTT. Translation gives CASSQDQGSNQPQHF.

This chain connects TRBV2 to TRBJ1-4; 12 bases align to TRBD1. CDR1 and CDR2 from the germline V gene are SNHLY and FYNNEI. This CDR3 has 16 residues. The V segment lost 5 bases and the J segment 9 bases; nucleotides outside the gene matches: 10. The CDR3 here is CASSLNRDRGLKKLFF. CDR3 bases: TGTGCCAGCAGTCTAAACCGGGACAGGGGGCTCAAAAAACTGTTTTTT.

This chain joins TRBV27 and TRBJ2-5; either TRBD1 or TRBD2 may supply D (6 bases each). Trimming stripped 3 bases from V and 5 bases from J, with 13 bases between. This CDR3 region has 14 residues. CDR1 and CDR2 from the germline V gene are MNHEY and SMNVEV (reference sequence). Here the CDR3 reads CASSLRDTGETQYF. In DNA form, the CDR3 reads TGTGCCAGCAGTTTGCGGGACACTGGGGAGACCCAGTACTTC.

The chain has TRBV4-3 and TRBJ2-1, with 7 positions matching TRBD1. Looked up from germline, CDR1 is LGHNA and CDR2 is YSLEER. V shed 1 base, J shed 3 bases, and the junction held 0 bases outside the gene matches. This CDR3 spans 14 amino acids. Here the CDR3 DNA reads TGCGCCAGCAGCCAAGGGGACAGCTACAATGAGCAGTTCTTC. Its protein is CASSQGDSYNEQFF.

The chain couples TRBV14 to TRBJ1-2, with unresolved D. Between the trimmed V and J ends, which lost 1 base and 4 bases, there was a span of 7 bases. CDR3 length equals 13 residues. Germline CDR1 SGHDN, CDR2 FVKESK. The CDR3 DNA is TGTGCCAGCAGCCAAGCCGGGAGCTATGGCTACACCTTC. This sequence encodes CASSQAGSYGYTF.

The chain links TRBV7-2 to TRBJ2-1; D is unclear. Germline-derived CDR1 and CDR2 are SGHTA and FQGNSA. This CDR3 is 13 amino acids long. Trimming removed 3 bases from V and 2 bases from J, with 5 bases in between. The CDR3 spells CASSFLTYNEQFF. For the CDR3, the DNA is TGTGCCAGCAGCTTTCTAACCTACAATGAGCAGTTCTTC.

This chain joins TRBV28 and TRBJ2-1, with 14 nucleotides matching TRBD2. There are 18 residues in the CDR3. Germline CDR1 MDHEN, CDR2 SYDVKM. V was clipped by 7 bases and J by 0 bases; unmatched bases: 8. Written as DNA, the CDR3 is TGTGCCAGCAAGGGACTAGCGGGAGAGTTAAGCTCCTACAATGAGCAGTTCTTC. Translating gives CASKGLAGELSSYNEQFF.

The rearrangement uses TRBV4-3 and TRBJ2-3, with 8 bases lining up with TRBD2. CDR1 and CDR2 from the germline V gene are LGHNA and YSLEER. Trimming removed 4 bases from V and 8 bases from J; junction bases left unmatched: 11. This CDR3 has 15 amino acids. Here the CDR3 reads CASSRGEAGATTQYF. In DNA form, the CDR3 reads TGCGCCAGCAGCCGGGGGGAAGCGGGGGCAACTACGCAGTATTTT.

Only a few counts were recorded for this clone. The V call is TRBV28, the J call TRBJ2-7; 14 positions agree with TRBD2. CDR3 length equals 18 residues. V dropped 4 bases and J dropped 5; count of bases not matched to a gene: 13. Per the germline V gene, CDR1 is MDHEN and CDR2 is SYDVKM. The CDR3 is CASSWGLAGELTSDEQYF. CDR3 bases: TGTGCCAGCAGTTGGGGACTAGCGGGAGAATTAACATCCGACGAGCAGTACTTC.

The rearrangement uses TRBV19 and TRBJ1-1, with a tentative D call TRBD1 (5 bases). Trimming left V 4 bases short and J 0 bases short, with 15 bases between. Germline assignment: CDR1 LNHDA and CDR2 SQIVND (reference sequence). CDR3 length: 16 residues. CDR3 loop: CASSTPDTYMNTEAFF. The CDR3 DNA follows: TGTGCCAGTAGTACCCCGGACACTTACATGAACACTGAAGCTTTCTTT. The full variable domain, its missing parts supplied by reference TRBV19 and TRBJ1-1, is DGGITQSPKYLFRKEGQNVTLSCEQNLNHDAMYWYRQDPGQGLRLIYYSQIVNDFQKGDIAEGYSVSREKKESFPLTVTSAQKNPTAFYLCASSTPDTYMNTEAFFGQGTRLTVV.

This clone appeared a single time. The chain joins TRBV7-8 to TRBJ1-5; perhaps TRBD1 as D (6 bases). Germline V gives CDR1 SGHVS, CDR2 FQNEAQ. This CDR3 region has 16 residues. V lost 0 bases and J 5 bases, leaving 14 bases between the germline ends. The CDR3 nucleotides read TGTGCCAGCAGCTTAGCGTTTAGGGGGTGGTATCAGCCCCAGCATTTT. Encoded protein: CASSLAFRGWYQPQHF.

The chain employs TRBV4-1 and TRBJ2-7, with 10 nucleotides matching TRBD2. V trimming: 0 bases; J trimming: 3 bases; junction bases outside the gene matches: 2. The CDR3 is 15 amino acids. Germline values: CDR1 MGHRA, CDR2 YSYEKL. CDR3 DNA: TGCGCCAGCAGCCAAGACTCTAGCGGGAGCTACGAGCAGTACTTC. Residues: CASSQDSSGSYEQYF.

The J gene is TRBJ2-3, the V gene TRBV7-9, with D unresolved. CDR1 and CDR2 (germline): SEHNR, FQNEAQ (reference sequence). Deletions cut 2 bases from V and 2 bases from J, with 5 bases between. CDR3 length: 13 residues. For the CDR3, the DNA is TGTGCCAGCAGCTTAACGAACACAGATACGCAGTATTTT. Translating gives CASSLTNTDTQYF.

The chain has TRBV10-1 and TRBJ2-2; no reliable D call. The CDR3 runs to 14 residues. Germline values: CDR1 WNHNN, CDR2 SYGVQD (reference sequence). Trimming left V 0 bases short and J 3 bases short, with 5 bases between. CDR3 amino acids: CASSESWDTGELFF. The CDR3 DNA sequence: TGCGCCAGCAGTGAGTCGTGGGACACCGGGGAGCTGTTTTTT.

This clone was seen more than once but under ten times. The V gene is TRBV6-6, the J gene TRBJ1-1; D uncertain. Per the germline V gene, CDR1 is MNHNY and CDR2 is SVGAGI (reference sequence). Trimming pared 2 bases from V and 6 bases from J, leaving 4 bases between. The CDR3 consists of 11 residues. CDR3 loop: CASSYQAEAFF. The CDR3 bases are TGTGCCAGCAGTTACCAGGCTGAAGCTTTCTTT.

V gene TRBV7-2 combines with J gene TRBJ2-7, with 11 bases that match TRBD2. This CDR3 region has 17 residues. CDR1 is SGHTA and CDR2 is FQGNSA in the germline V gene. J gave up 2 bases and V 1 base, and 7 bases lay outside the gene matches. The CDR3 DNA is TGTGCCAGCAGCTTAGTAGTGACTAGCGGGGCCCCCTACGAGCAGTACTTC. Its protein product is CASSLVVTSGAPYEQYF. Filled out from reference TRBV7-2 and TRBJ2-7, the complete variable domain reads GAGVSQSPSNKVTEKGKDVELRCDPISGHTALYWYRQSLGQGLEFLIYFQGNSAPDKSGLPSDRFSAERTGGSVSTLTIQRTQQEDSAVYLCASSLVVTSGAPYEQYFGPGTRLTVT.

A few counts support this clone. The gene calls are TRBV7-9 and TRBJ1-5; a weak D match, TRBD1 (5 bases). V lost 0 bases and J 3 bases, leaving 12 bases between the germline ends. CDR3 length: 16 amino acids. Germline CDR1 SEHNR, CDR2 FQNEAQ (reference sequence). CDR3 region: CASSLAQANFNQPQHF. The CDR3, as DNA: TGTGCCAGCAGCTTAGCACAGGCGAACTTCAATCAGCCCCAGCATTTT. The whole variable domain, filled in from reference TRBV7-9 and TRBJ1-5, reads DTGVSQNPRHKITKRGQNVTFRCDPISEHNRLYWYRQTLGQGPEFLTYFQNEAQLEKSRLLSDRFSAERPKGSFSTLEIQRTEQGDSAMYLCASSLAQANFNQPQHFGDGTRLSIL.

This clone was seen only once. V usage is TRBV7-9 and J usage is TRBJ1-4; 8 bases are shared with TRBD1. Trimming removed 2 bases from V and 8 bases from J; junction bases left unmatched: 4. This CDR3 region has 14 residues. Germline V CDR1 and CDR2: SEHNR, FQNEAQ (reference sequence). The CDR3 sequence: CASSLLQGGEKLFF. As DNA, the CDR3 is TGTGCCAGCAGCTTACTACAGGGGGGCGAAAAACTGTTTTTT.

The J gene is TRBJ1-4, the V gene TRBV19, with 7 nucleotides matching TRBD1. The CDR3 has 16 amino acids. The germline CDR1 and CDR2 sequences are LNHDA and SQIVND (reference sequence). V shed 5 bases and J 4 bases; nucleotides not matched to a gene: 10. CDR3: CASSLNRGGVNEKLFF. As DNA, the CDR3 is TGTGCCAGTAGTCTTAACAGGGGAGGAGTTAATGAAAAACTGTTTTTT.

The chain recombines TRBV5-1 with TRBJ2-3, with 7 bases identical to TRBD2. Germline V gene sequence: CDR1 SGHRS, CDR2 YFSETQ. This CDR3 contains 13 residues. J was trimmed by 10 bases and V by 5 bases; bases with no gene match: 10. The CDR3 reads CASRRWREFAQYF. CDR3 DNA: TGCGCCAGCAGAAGGTGGCGGGAGTTCGCGCAGTATTTT.

This chain's CDR3 is CASSRLENPFYEQYF. DNA of the CDR3: TGTGCCAGCAGCCGACTAGAAAACCCATTCTACGAGCAGTACTTC. The V gene is TRBV6-6, the J gene TRBJ2-7; tentative D call: TRBD2 (6 bases). V was trimmed by 6 bases and J by 3 bases, leaving 18 bases between them. CDR3 length equals 15 residues. Germline V CDR1 and CDR2: MNHNY, SVGAGI (reference sequence).

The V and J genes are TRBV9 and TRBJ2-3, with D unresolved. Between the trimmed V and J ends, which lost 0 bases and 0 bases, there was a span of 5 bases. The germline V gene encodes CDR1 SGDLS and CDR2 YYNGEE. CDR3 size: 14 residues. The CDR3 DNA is TGTGCCAGCAGCGTAGATGGAAGCACAGATACGCAGTATTTT. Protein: CASSVDGSTDTQYF.

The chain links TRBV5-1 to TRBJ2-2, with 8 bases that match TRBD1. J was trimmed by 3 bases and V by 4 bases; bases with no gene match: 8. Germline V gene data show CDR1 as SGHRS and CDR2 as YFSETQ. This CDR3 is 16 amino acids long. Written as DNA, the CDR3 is TGCGCCAGCAGCGAGGCGGCACAGGGGGACACCGGGGAGCTGTTTTTT. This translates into CASSEAAQGDTGELFF. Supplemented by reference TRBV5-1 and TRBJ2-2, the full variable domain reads KAGVTQTPRYLIKTRGQQVTLSCSPISGHRSVSWYQQTPGQGLQFLFEYFSETQRNKGNFPGRFSGRQFSNSRSEMNVSTLELGDSALYLCASSEAAQGDTGELFFGEGSRLTVL.

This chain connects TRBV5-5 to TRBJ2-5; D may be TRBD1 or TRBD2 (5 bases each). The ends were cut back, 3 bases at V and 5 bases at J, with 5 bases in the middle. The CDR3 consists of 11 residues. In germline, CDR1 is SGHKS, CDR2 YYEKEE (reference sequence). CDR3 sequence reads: CASSWGETQYF. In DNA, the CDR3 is TGTGCCAGCAGCTGGGGGGAGACCCAGTACTTC.

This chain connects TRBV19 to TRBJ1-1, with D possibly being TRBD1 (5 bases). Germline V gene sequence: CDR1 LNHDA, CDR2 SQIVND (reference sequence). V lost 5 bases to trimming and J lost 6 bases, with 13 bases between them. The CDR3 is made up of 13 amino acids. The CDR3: CASSQGTDAEAFF. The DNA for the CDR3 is TGTGCCAGTAGTCAAGGGACTGATGCTGAAGCTTTCTTT.

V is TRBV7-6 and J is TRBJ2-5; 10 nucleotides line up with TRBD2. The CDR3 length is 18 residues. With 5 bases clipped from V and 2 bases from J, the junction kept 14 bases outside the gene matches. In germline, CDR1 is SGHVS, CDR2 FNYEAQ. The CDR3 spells CASSPLPPGLANQETQYF. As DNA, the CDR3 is TGTGCCAGCAGCCCCCTCCCCCCGGGACTAGCGAATCAAGAGACCCAGTACTTC.

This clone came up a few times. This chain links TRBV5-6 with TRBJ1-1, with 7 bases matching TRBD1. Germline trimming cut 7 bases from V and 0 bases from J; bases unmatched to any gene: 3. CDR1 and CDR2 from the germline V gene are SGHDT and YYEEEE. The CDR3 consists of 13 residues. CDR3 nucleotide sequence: TGTGCCAGCTCCCAGGGGGTGAACACTGAAGCTTTCTTT. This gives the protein CASSQGVNTEAFF.